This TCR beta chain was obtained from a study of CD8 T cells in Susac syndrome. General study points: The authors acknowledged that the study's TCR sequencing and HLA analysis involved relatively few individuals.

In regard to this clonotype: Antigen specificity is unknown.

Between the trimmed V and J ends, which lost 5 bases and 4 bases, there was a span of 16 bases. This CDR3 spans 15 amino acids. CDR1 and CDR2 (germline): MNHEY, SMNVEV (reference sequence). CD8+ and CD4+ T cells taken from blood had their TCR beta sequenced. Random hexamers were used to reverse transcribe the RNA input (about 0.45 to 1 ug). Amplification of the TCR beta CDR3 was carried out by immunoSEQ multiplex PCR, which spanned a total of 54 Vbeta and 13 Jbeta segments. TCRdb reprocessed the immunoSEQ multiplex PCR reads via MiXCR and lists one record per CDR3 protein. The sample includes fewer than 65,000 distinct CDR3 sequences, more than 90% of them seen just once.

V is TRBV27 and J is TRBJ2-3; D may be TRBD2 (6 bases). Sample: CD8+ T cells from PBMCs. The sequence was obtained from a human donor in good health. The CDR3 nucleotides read TGTGCCAGCAGTCCCGGACTATACAGCCCAGATACGCAGTATTTT. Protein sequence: CASSPGLYSPDTQYF.